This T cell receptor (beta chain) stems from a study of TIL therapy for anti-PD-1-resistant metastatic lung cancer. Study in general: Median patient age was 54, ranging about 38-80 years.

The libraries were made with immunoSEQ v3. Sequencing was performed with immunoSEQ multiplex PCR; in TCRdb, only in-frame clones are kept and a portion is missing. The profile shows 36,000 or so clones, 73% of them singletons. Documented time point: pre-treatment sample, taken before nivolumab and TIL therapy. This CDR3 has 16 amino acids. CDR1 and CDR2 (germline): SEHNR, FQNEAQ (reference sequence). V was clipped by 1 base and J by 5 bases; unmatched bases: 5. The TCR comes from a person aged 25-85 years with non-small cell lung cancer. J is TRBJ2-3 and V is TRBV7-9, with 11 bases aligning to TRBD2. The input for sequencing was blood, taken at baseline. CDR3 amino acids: CASSLVLAGDRDTQYF. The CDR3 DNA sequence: TGTGCCAGCAGCTTAGTACTAGCGGGAGACAGAGATACGCAGTATTTT.